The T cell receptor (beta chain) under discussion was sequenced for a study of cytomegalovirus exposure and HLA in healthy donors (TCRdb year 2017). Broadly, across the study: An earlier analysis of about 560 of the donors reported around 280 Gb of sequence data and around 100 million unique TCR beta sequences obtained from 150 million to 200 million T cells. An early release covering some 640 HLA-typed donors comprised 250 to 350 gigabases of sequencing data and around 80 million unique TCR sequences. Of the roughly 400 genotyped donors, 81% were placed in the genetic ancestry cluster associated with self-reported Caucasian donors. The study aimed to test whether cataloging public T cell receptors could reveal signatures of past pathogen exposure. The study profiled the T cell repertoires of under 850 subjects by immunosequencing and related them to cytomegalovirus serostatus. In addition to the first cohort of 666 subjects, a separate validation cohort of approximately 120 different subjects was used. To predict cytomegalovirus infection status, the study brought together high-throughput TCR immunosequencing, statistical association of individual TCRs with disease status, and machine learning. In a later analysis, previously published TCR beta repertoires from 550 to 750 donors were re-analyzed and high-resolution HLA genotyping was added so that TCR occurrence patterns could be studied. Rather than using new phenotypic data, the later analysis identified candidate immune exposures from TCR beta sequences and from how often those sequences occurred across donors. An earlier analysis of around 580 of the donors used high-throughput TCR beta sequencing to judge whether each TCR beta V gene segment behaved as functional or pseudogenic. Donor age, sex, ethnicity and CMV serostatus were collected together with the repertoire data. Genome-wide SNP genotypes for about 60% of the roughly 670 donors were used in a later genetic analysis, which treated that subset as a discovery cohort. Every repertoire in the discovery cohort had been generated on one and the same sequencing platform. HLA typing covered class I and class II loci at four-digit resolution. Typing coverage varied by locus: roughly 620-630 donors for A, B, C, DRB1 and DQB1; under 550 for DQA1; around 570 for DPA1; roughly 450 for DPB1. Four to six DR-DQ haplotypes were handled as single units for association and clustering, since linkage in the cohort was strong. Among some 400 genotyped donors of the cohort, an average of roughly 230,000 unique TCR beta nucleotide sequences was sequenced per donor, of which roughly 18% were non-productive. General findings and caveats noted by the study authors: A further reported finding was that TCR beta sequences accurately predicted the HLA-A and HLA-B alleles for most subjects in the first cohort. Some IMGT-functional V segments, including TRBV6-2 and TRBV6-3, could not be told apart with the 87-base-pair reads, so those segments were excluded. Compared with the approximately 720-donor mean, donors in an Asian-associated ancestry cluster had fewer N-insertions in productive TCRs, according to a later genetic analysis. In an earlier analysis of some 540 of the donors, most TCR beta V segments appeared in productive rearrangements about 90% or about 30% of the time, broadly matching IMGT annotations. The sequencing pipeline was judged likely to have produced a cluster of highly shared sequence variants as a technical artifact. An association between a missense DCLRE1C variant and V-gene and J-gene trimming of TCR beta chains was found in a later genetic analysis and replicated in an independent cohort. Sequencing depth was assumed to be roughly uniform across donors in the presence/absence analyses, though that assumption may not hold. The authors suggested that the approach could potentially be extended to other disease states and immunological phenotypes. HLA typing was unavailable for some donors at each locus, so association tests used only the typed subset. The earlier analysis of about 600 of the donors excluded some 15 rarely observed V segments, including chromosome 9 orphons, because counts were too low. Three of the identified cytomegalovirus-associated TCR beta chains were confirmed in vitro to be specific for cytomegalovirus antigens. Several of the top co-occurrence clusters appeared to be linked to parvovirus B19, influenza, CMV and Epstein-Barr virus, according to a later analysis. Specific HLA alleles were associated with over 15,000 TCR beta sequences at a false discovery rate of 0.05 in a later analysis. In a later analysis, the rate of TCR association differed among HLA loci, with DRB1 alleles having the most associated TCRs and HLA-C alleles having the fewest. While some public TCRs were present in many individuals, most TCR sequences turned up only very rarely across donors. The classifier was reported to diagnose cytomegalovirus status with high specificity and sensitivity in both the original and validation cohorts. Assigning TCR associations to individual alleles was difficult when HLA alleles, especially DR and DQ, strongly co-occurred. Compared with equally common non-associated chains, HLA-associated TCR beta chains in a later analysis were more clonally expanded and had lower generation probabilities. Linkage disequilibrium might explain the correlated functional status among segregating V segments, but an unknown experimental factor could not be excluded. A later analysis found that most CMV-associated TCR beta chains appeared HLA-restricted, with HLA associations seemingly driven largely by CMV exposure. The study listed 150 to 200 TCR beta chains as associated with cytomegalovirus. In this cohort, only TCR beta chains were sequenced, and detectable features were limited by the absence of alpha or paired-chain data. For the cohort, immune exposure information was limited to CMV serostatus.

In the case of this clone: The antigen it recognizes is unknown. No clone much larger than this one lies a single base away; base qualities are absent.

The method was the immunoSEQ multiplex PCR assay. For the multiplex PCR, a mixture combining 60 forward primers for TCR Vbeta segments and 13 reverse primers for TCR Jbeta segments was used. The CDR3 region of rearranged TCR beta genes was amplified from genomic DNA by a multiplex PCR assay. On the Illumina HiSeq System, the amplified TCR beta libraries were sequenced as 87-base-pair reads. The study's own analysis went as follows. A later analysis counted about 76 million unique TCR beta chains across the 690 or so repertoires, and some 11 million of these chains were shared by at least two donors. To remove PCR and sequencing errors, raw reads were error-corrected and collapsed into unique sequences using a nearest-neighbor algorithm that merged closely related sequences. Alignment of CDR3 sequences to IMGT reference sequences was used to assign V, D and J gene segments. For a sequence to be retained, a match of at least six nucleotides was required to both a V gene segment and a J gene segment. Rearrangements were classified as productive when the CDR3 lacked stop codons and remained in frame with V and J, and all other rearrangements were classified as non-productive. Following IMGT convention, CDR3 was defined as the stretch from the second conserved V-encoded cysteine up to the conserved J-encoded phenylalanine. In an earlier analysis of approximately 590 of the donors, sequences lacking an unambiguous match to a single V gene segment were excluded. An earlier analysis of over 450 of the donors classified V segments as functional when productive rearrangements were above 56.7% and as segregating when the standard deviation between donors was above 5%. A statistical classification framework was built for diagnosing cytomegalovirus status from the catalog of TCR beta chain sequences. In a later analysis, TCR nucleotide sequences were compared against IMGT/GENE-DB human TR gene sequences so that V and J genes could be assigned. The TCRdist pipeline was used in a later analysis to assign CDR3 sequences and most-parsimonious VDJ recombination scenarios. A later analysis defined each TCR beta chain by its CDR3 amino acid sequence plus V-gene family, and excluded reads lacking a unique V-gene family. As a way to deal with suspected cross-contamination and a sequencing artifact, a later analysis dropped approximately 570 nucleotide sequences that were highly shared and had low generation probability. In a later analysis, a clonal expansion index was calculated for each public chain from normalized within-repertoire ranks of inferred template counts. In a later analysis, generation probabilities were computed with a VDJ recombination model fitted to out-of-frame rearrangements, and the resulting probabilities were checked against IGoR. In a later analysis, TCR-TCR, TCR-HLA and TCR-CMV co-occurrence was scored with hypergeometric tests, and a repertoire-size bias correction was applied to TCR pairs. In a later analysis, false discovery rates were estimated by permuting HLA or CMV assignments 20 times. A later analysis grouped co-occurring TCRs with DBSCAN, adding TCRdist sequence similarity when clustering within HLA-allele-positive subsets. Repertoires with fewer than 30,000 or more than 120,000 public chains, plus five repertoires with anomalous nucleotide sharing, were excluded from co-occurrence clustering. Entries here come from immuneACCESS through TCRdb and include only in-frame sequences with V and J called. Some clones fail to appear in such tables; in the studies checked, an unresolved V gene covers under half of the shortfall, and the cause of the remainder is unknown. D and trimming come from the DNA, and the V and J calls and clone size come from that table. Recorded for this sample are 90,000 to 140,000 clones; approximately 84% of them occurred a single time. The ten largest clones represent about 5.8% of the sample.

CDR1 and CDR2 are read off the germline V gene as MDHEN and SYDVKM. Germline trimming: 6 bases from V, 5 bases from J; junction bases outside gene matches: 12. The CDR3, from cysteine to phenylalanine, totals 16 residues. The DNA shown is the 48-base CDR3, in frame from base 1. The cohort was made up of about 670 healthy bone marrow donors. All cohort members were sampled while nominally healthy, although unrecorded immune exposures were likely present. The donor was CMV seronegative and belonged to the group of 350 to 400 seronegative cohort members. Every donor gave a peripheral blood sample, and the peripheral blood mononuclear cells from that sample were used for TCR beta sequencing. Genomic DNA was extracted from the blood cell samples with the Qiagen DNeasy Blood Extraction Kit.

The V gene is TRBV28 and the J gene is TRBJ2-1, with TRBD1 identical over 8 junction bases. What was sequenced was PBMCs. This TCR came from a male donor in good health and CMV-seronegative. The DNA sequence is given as TGTGCCAGCAGGGGGCAACCGGGACAGGAAAACAATGAGCAGTTCTTC. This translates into CASRGQPGQENNEQFF.